One and the same sample provided the 24 T cell receptor beta chains below, sequenced in a study of PD-L1 blockade in urothelial cancer. Method: immunoSEQ multiplex PCR; TCRdb's copy keeps in-frame clones and lacks some. The sample shows 60,000 or so clones, roughly 85% of them seen only once. Time point given: pretreatment peripheral blood. The specimen was PBMCs, collected around atezolizumab (anti-PD-L1) treatment. These receptors came from a man in his 70s with urothelial cancer.

This chain joins TRBV5-6 and TRBJ2-7, with D maybe TRBD1 (5 bases). V was cut by 2 bases and J by 2 bases, with 11 bases left in between. This CDR3 has 14 amino acids. Germline-derived CDR1 and CDR2 are SGHDT and YYEEEE. The CDR3: CASSFKGITYEQYF. For the CDR3, the DNA is TGTGCCAGCAGCTTTAAGGGGATAACCTACGAGCAGTACTTC.

The chain carries TRBV11-1 and TRBJ2-2, with a weak D call TRBD2 (7 bases). CDR1 SGHAT and CDR2 FQDESV come from the germline V gene (reference sequence). V was shortened by 4 bases and J by 4 bases, with 13 bases between the two germline ends. This CDR3 has 15 residues. The CDR3 coding sequence is TGTGCCAGCAGCTATGGACTAGGGGGCACCGGGGAGCTGTTTTTT. This gives the protein CASSYGLGGTGELFF.

The J gene is TRBJ1-1, the V gene TRBV6-1; D gene unclear. V lost 4 bases to trimming and J lost 3 bases, with 9 bases between them. The CDR3 covers 13 residues. In germline, CDR1 is MNHNS, CDR2 SASEGT. In nucleotides, the CDR3 is TGTGCCAGCAGTGGCCCGCGGGACACTGAAGCTTTCTTT. Protein product: CASSGPRDTEAFF.

The rearrangement uses TRBV15 and TRBJ2-1; 7 bases fit TRBD1. This CDR3 region has 15 residues. V shed 0 bases, J shed 7 bases, and the junction held 6 bases outside the gene matches. CDR1 and CDR2 (germline): LNHNV, YYDKDF (reference sequence). The CDR3 region has the DNA TGTGCCACCAGCAGAGACTCAGACAGGGTGAATGAGCAGTTCTTC. This encodes CATSRDSDRVNEQFF.

J is TRBJ2-1 and V is TRBV2, with 16 bases lining up with TRBD2. Losses at the gene ends were 7 bases for V and 10 bases for J; bases not matched to a gene: 10. The CDR3 length is 16 residues. Looked up from germline, CDR1 is SNHLY and CDR2 is FYNNEI. The CDR3: CASNYRGLAGGGEQFF. CDR3 coding DNA: TGTGCCAGCAATTACCGGGGACTAGCGGGAGGGGGGGAGCAGTTCTTC. The full variable domain, in which reference TRBV2 and TRBJ2-1 provide the parts outside the CDR3, is EPEVTQTPSHQVTQMGQEVILRCVPISNHLYFYWYRQILGQKVEFLVSFYNNEISEKSEIFDDQFSVERPDGSNFTLKIRSTKLEDSAMYFCASNYRGLAGGGEQFFGPGTRLTVL.

This rearrangement joins TRBV6-6 to TRBJ2-5; 8 bases match TRBD2. CDR1 is MNHNY and CDR2 is SVGAGI in the germline V gene (reference sequence). The length of the CDR3 is 15 residues. J lost 5 bases, V lost 0 bases, and 5 bases had no gene match. The CDR3 spells CASSYSSLAGETQYF. The CDR3, as DNA: TGTGCCAGCAGTTACTCGTCCCTAGCGGGCGAGACCCAGTACTTC.

The rearrangement uses TRBV2 and TRBJ1-2; D is uncertain. The CDR3 totals 14 residues. Germline V gene data show CDR1 as SNHLY and CDR2 as FYNNEI. V gave up 0 bases and J gave up 8 bases, with 13 bases separating them. The CDR3 nucleotides read TGTGCCAGCAGTGAAGCGCCGGGGTTGCAGGGCTACACCTTC. Amino acids: CASSEAPGLQGYTF.

The chain has TRBV6-1 and TRBJ1-5, with TRBD1 matching over 8 bases. This CDR3 comprises 13 residues. Germline CDR1 reads MNHNS; CDR2 reads SASEGT. V lost 5 bases to trimming and J lost 5 bases; unmatched junction nucleotides: 2. The CDR3 reads CASSLTGDQPQHF. The CDR3 region has the DNA TGTGCCAGCAGTCTGACAGGGGATCAGCCCCAGCATTTT.

The genes are TRBV23-1 and TRBJ1-2, with TRBD1 matching 7 bases. TRBV23-1 is classed as an ORF, of uncertain function. The CDR3 spans 18 residues. V gave up 0 bases and J gave up 7 bases; unmatched junction bases: 17. The CDR3 nucleotides are TGCGCCAGCAGTCAATCTACAATATTTCGGCAGGGGGTCTGTGGCTACACCTTC. It specifies CASSQSTIFRQGVCGYTF.

This chain uses TRBV18 with TRBJ2-1; TRBD2 agrees at 8 bases. After removal of 2 bases from V and 1 base from J, the junction contained 7 bases not matched to a gene. Germline V gene sequence: CDR1 KGHSH, CDR2 LQKENI. There are 17 residues in the CDR3. The chain's CDR3 is CASSPSSGRISYNEQFF. The CDR3 DNA reads as TGTGCCAGCTCACCATCAAGCGGGAGAATTTCCTACAATGAGCAGTTCTTC.

This clone was recorded once. The chain recombines TRBV14 with TRBJ1-2; weak D call: TRBD1 (6 bases). The CDR3 has 12 amino acids. V was cut by 3 bases and J by 4 bases, with 6 bases left in between. CDR1 is SGHDN, CDR2 FVKESK, per germline. CDR3 nucleotides: TGTGCCAGCAGCCAGGGGGCCTATGGCTACACCTTC. This sequence encodes CASSQGAYGYTF.

The chain is built from TRBV7-3 and TRBJ2-1; tentatively, D is TRBD2 (6 bases). The CDR3 extends over 15 amino acids. Germline CDR1 reads SGHTA; CDR2 reads FQGTGA. V lost 2 bases and J 5 bases, leaving 13 bases between the germline ends. For the CDR3, the DNA is TGTGCCAGCAGCTTAGCCGGGAGCTTTAACAATGAGCAGTTCTTC. Translated, it gives CASSLAGSFNNEQFF. Full variable domain (missing parts from reference TRBV7-3 and TRBJ2-1): GAGVSQTPSNKVTEKGKYVELRCDPISGHTALYWYRQSLGQGPEFLIYFQGTGAADDSGLPNDRFFAVRPEGSVSTLKIQRTERGDSAVYLCASSLAGSFNNEQFFGPGTRLTVL.

This clone was observed a single time. The chain joins TRBV6-1 to TRBJ1-2; 11 bases agree with TRBD1. With 4 bases clipped from V and 7 bases from J, the junction kept 8 bases outside the gene matches. The CDR3 runs 15 residues. CDR1 MNHNS and CDR2 SASEGT come from the germline V gene. The CDR3 nucleotides are TGTGCCAGCAGTGCTGCAGGACAGGGGGCTTTTGGCTACACCTTC. Translating gives CASSAAGQGAFGYTF.

This chain links TRBV19 with TRBJ2-7, with 8 bases aligning to TRBD1. V shed 1 base and J 5 bases; nucleotides not matched to a gene: 1. This CDR3 comprises 13 residues. The germline gives CDR1 LNHDA, CDR2 SQIVND (reference sequence). CDR3 DNA: TGTGCCAGTAGTATAGGGACAGGGCACGAGCAGTACTTC. Its translation: CASSIGTGHEQYF.

The sample holds one count of this clone. The chain carries TRBV5-1 and TRBJ2-3, with TRBD2 matching over 8 bases. CDR1 is SGHRS and CDR2 is YFSETQ in the germline V gene. Trimming removed 3 bases from V and 5 bases from J; junction bases left unmatched: 8. CDR3 length: 15 residues. The CDR3 DNA is TGCGCCAGCAGCTCGGACGCGGGAGGTCAAGATACGCAGTATTTT. It yields the protein CASSSDAGGQDTQYF.

The genes are TRBV4-1 and TRBJ1-4; tentatively, D is TRBD1 (6 bases). CDR3 length: 15 residues. Germline V lookup: CDR1 MGHRA, CDR2 YSYEKL. V was clipped by 5 bases and J by 7 bases, with 17 bases between them. CDR3 residues: CASSSLGTIGEKLFF. In nucleotides, the CDR3 is TGCGCCAGCAGCTCCCTAGGGACAATCGGTGAAAAACTGTTTTTT.

This chain joins TRBV10-3 and TRBJ2-1; 9 bases fit TRBD2. CDR1 is ENHRY, CDR2 SYGVKD, per germline. The CDR3 length is 15 residues. V shed 5 bases, J shed 2 bases, and the junction held 4 bases outside the gene matches. CDR3 in amino acids: CAISPSGGTYNEQFF. The DNA for the CDR3 is TGTGCCATCAGTCCCAGCGGGGGGACCTACAATGAGCAGTTCTTC.

The chain is built from TRBV6-1 and TRBJ2-1; unclear D gene. V lost 6 bases to trimming and J lost 4 bases, with 16 bases between them. This CDR3 is 15 amino acids long. Per germline, CDR1 MNHNS and CDR2 SASEGT. Written as DNA, the CDR3 is TGTGCCAGCAGCCCCGTTCTGGGCCCTTACAATGAGCAGTTCTTC. This gives the protein CASSPVLGPYNEQFF.

This chain connects TRBV21-1 to TRBJ1-1. TRBV21-1 is a pseudogene. The CDR3 loop spans 13 amino acids. CDR3: CANLVRMNTEAFF. The CDR3 DNA reads as TGTGCCAACCTAGTCCGGATGAACACTGAAGCTTTCTTT.

J is TRBJ1-5 and V is TRBV19; 10 nucleotides align to TRBD1. Germline V gives CDR1 LNHDA, CDR2 SQIVND (reference sequence). V gave up 4 bases and J gave up 0 bases; unmatched junction bases: 9. This CDR3 is 18 amino acids long. CDR3 nucleotides: TGTGCCAGTAGTAGGTTCTGGACAGGGGGAGGTAGCAATCAGCCCCAGCATTTT. Residues: CASSRFWTGGGSNQPQHF.

The V and J genes are TRBV9 and TRBJ1-2; no clear D. The V end was cut by 1 base, the J end by 2 bases, with 9 bases between. Germline CDR1 SGDLS, CDR2 YYNGEE. The CDR3 runs 14 residues. The CDR3 is CASSVSERNYGYTF. CDR3 nucleotides: TGTGCCAGCAGCGTAAGTGAGCGGAACTATGGCTACACCTTC.

The genes are TRBV6-1 and TRBJ1-2; 7 nucleotides line up with TRBD1. This CDR3 spans 14 amino acids. Germline lookup yields CDR1 MNHNS and CDR2 SASEGT. Trimming at V came to 2 bases and at J to 4 bases, leaving 4 bases not matched to a gene. The CDR3 DNA reads as TGTGCCAGCAGTGAACAGGGGGATGGCTATGGCTACACCTTC. It encodes CASSEQGDGYGYTF.

This clone was observed once. The V gene is TRBV19, the J gene TRBJ2-7, with 8 bases matching TRBD1. This CDR3 is 14 amino acids long. The J segment lost 3 bases and the V segment lost 10 bases, leaving 11 bases of the junction unmatched. CDR1 and CDR2 from the germline V gene are LNHDA and SQIVND (reference sequence). CDR3 loop: CATRMGQADYEQYF. CDR3 sequence (DNA): TGTGCCACCCGCATGGGACAGGCGGACTACGAGCAGTACTTC. The full variable domain, completed using reference TRBV19 and TRBJ2-7, is DGGITQSPKYLFRKEGQNVTLSCEQNLNHDAMYWYRQDPGQGLRLIYYSQIVNDFQKGDIAEGYSVSREKKESFPLTVTSAQKNPTAFYLCATRMGQADYEQYFGPGTRLTVT.

J is TRBJ2-5 and V is TRBV4-1; D unclear. Germline lookup yields CDR1 MGHRA and CDR2 YSYEKL. V was pared by 2 bases and J by 5 bases, with 9 bases between. This CDR3 is built from 13 residues. The CDR3 reads CASSQIVRETQYF. Here the CDR3 DNA reads TGCGCCAGCAGCCAAATTGTGAGGGAGACCCAGTACTTC.